What follows is one T cell receptor beta chain and its context. Antigen specificity is unknown. RNA transcripts served as the template for amplifying TCR beta CDR3 regions. A set of HTBI primers served as the primers for a first-round RT-PCR of the TCR CDR3. TCRdb reanalysed the multiplex PCR reads using MiXCR and keeps one entry per CDR3 protein. The sample lists 350,000 to 400,000 distinct CDR3 sequences, around 14% occurring once. These data originate in a study of T cells in Graves' hyperthyroidism and ophthalmopathy. In the study overall: Peripheral blood was acquired at first diagnosis, ahead of any therapy whatsoever.

CDR3 size: 16 residues. V lost 5 bases, J lost 8 bases, and 23 bases lay in between. Germline values: CDR1 KGHDR, CDR2 SFDVKD. Cells are PBMCs isolated from more than 8.5 ml of fresh blood. The study's findings and limits: Ophthalmopathy prediction by the model preceded onset by a median approximately 5.9 months. Separation of ophthalmopathy from stable hyperthyroidism was achieved by a 13 V-J model.

What was sequenced was blood. The V and J genes are TRBV24-1 and TRBJ1-2; possibly TRBD1 for D (6 bases). This sequence was found in a woman in her 30s with Graves' hyperthyroidism. For the CDR3, the DNA is TGTGCCACCAGTGGGACAGCAGGAGGAGACCGACTGGGCTACACCTTC. Translated: CATSGTAGGDRLGYTF.